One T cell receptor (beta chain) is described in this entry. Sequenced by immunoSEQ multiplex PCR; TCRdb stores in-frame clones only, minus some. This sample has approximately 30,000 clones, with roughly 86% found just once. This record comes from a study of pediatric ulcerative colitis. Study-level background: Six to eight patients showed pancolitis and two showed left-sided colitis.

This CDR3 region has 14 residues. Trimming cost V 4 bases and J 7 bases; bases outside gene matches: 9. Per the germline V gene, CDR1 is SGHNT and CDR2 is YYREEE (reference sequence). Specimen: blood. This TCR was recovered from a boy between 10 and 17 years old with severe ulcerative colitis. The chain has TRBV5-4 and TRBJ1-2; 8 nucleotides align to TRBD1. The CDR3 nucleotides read TGTGCCAGCAGCGAGACAGGGGTAGTAACTGGCTACACCTTC. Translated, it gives CASSETGVVTGYTF.